The 3 T cell receptor beta chains given below trace back to one sample, sequenced in a study of shared clonotypes between healthy human individuals (dated by TCRdb to between 2020 and 2021). The library was made by the immunoSEQ multiplex PCR assay. Entries here come from immuneACCESS through TCRdb and include only in-frame sequences with V and J called. Some clones fail to appear in such tables; in the studies checked, an unresolved V gene covers under half of the shortfall, and the cause of the remainder is unknown. For this sample there are millions of clones; 85% to 95% appear just once. About 0.13% of the sample lies in the top ten. The sequencing input was naive CD4+ T cells sorted from blood. The sample's cell subset or site label, decoded: CD45RA+ positively selected. Receptor source: a man aged 18-30 years in good health.

This clone has only one observation. The V gene is TRBV6-1, the J gene TRBJ2-7; TRBD1 matches at 7 bases. The CDR3 is made up of 15 amino acids. Germline V CDR1 and CDR2: MNHNS, SASEGT. The V segment lost 7 bases and the J segment 4 bases; nucleotides outside the gene matches: 13. The CDR3 is CASKRSGTELYEQYF. In nucleotides, the CDR3 is TGTGCCAGCAAAAGGTCCGGGACAGAACTTTACGAGCAGTACTTC.

The chain uses TRBV18 and TRBJ1-2; D is uncertain. The CDR3 is 13 amino acids. V was cut by 4 bases and J by 6 bases, with 12 bases left in between. Germline-derived CDR1 and CDR2 are KGHSH and LQKENI. CDR3 region: CASSLFERDGYTF. The CDR3 coding sequence is TGTGCCAGCTCACTTTTCGAAAGGGATGGCTACACCTTC.

This chain connects TRBV29-1 to TRBJ1-3; D gene unclear. This CDR3 has 12 residues. The germline V and J ends were trimmed by 4 bases and 7 bases, with 11 bases remaining between them. Germline V CDR1 and CDR2: SQVTM, ANQGSEA. The CDR3 reads CSVAMPQNTIYF. The CDR3 region has the DNA TGCAGCGTTGCAATGCCCCAGAACACCATATATTTT.